The 26 T cell receptor beta chains below come from one sample, sequenced in a study of tumor-infiltrating lymphocytes in primary liver carcinoma. Starting from 400 to 500 ng of total RNA, TCR beta cDNA was produced with a primer in the constant region. Three nested multiplex PCR rounds, a slightly modified ARM-PCR, produced the libraries for TCR beta. Each of the first two PCR rounds ran nine to ten cycles with TRBV1-TRBV30 forward and C-beta reverse primers. From the multiplex PCR reads, TCRdb called clonotypes with MiXCR, one entry per CDR3 protein. Of approximately 300,000 distinct CDR3 sequences in the sample, 65% are singletons; the top ten hold 9%. The study extracted blood RNA from unsorted whole blood and also extracted germline DNA. The sample was peripheral blood. These receptors came from a man aged 40-49 years with primary liver carcinoma and hepatitis B virus infection.

About this clonotype itself: A much larger clonotype is one base distant, so this may be a read error. This chain uses TRBV6-2 or TRBV6-3 with TRBJ2-7, with 7 bases lining up with TRBD1. V was pared by 7 bases and J by 5 bases, with 11 bases of the junction left unmatched. CDR3 length: 14 residues. CDR1 is MNHEY and CDR2 is SVGEGT in the germline V gene. The CDR3 protein is CASNNDRVRHEQYF. The CDR3 DNA sequence: TGTGCCAGCAATAACGACAGGGTAAGACACGAGCAGTACTTC.

This chain joins TRBV5-1 and TRBJ2-6; TRBD1 is a possible D gene (5 bases). V gave up 4 bases and J gave up 0 bases, with 8 bases separating them. The CDR3 extends over 15 amino acids. Germline CDR1 is SGHRS and CDR2 is YFSETQ. The CDR3 is CASSAQASGANVLTF. The CDR3 nucleotides are TGCGCCAGCAGCGCACAGGCCTCTGGGGCCAACGTCCTGACTTTC.

This chain links TRBV5-1 with TRBJ2-7, with 9 bases that match TRBD2. The CDR3 length is 17 residues. With 0 bases clipped from V and 3 bases from J, the junction kept 10 bases outside the gene matches. Looked up from germline, CDR1 is SGHRS and CDR2 is YFSETQ. DNA of the CDR3: TGCGCCAGCAGCTTGGCCGGCGGGGGACTAGCCGTCTACGAGCAGTACTTC. It specifies CASSLAGGGLAVYEQYF.

As concerns this clonotype: The conserved phenylalanine or tryptophan is not found at the CDR3 terminus, so this likely reflects a read error. V usage is TRBV29-1 and J usage is TRBJ2-5; D is possibly TRBD1 (5 bases). The germline gives CDR1 SQVTM, CDR2 ANQGSEA. The CDR3 sequence is 14 residues long. CDR3 coding DNA: TGCAGCGTTGAAGTTTTAGGGGTCCAAGAAACCCAGTACCTC. This codes for CSVEVLGVQETQYL.

Many counts were recorded for this clonotype. The chain couples TRBV4-1 to TRBJ2-3, with D tentatively TRBD2 (6 bases). The CDR3 is made up of 17 amino acids. V lost 4 bases and J lost 5, with 22 bases in between. The germline V gene has CDR1 MGHRA and CDR2 YSYEKL. The CDR3 is CASSPLLRRRAEDTQYF. The CDR3 nucleotides are TGCGCCAGCAGCCCCCTGCTCAGGCGGAGGGCGGAAGATACGCAGTATTTT.

In the case of this clonotype: This may stem from a read error, because a much larger clone lies one nucleotide away. The chain combines TRBV10-3 with TRBJ1-1, with D hard to call. Germline V CDR1 and CDR2: ENHRY, SYGVKD. V was pared by 2 bases and J by 5 bases, with 9 bases between. CDR3 length: 13 residues. CDR3 sequence (DNA): TGTGCCATCAGTGAGATGGAGGCGACTGAAGCTTTCTTT. Protein: CAISEMEATEAFF.

This clonotype was recorded many times. J is TRBJ1-6 and V is TRBV6-1, with D possibly TRBD1 on 5 matching bases. The V gene lost 2 bases and the J gene lost 9 bases, with 8 bases spanning the gap. Germline V gives CDR1 MNHNS, CDR2 SASEGT. The CDR3 has 13 residues. The CDR3 is CASSEQGGSPLHF. CDR3 DNA: TGTGCCAGCAGTGAACAGGGTGGTTCACCCCTCCACTTT.

Details on this clonotype: A clone one base away is much larger, so this may be a read error. The chain links TRBV4-1 to TRBJ2-7, with 7 bases aligning to TRBD1. The germline V gene encodes CDR1 MGHRA and CDR2 YSYEKL. The CDR3 is 16 residues long. DNA for the CDR3: TGCGCCATCAGCCAAGAGGGGGCCCAAGGGGGCTACGAGCAGTACTTC. It encodes CAISQEGAQGGYEQYF.

This clonotype has a count of ten or more. The V call is TRBV29-1, the J call TRBJ2-1; D ambiguous. The CDR3 contains 12 residues. The germline V gene encodes CDR1 SQVTM and CDR2 ANQGSEA. Trimming removed 2 bases from V and 7 bases from J, with 9 bases in between. CDR3 bases: TGCAGCGTTGAACCCATGGGGAATGAGCAGTTCTTC. This translates into CSVEPMGNEQFF.

With regard to this clonotype: This clone may be a read error of a much larger clone one base away. The gene calls are TRBV4-2 and TRBJ2-2; D is possibly TRBD2 (5 bases). From germline, CDR1 is LGHNA and CDR2 YNFKEQ. The CDR3 totals 17 residues. CDR3 in amino acids: CVSSQDSAALLPGELFF. CDR3 in DNA: TGTGTCAGCAGCCAAGATTCAGCGGCGTTACTTCCAGGGGAGCTGTTTTTT.

With regard to this clonotype: An end of the junction does not agree with germline; a read error may underlie this. The chain couples TRBV29-1 to TRBJ1-1, with a tentative D call TRBD1 (6 bases). The CDR3 is 14 amino acids. Germline V gives CDR1 SQVTM, CDR2 ANQGSEA. The DNA of the CDR3 is TGCAGCGCCGTCAGAGGGGGGGTGAACACTGAAGCTTCCTTT. As protein: CSAVRGGVNTEASF. Complete variable domain (other parts from reference TRBV29-1 and TRBJ1-1): SAVISQKPSRDICQRGTSLTIQCQVDSQVTMMFWYRQQPGQSLTLIATANQGSEATYESGFVIDKFPISRPNLTFSTLTVSNMSPEDSSIYLCSAVRGGVNTEASFGQGTRLTVV.

V usage is TRBV28 and J usage is TRBJ2-1, with D unresolved. This CDR3 has 11 amino acids. Per the germline V gene, CDR1 is MDHEN and CDR2 is SYDVKM. Trimming shortened V by 10 bases and J by 9 bases, and 13 bases separated the two germline ends. The CDR3 DNA reads as TGTGCCACAACTAATGGGGTTGAGCAGTTCTTC. It specifies CATTNGVEQFF.

Note on this clonotype: This clone may be a read error of a much larger clone one base away. The V and J genes are TRBV29-1 and TRBJ2-2; 9 bases line up with TRBD2. The CDR3 contains 14 residues. Germline CDR1 is SQVTM and CDR2 is ANQGSEA. The CDR3 bases are TGCAGCGTGCGACTAGCGGCCAACACCGGGGAGCTGCTTTTT. As protein: CSVRLAANTGELLF.

The sample holds many counts of this clonotype. The chain carries TRBV5-6 and TRBJ2-7; unclear D gene. The CDR3 length is 13 residues. The germline gives CDR1 SGHDT, CDR2 YYEEEE. Trimming pared 3 bases from V and 3 bases from J, leaving 10 bases between. Here the CDR3 DNA reads TGTGCCAGCAGCTCCTTGATGGTCTACGAGCAGTACTTC. Amino acids: CASSSLMVYEQYF.

The chain combines TRBV11-1 with TRBJ2-3, with 7 positions matching TRBD2. The CDR3 covers 17 residues. Germline values: CDR1 SGHAT, CDR2 FQDESV (reference sequence). With V trimmed by 7 bases and J by 6 bases, 19 bases remained unmatched. The CDR3 here is CASTPQIGGSFLDTQYF. Written as DNA, the CDR3 is TGTGCCAGCACCCCTCAAATAGGCGGGAGCTTTTTGGATACGCAGTATTTT. Using reference TRBV11-1 and TRBJ2-3 for the parts outside the CDR3, the full variable domain is EAEVAQSPRYKITEKSQAVAFWCDPISGHATLYWYRQILGQGPELLVQFQDESVVDDSQLPKDRFSAERLKGVDSTLKIQPAELGDSAMYLCASTPQIGGSFLDTQYFGPGTRLTVL.

About this clonotype: A much larger clonotype is one base distant, so this may be a read error. This sequence joins TRBV12-3 or TRBV12-4 and TRBJ1-1; D is ambiguous. The V and J ends lost 5 bases and 6 bases respectively, with 16 bases between them. This CDR3 is 14 amino acids long. CDR3 amino acids: CASSPMGGSAEAFF. The CDR3 DNA sequence: TGTGCCAGCAGTCCGATGGGCGGGAGCGCTGAAGCTTTCTTT.

For this clonotype: At one end the junction does not follow the germline gene, possibly because of a read error. The genes are TRBV5-5 and TRBJ2-2; possibly TRBD2 for D (5 bases). The CDR3 consists of 14 residues. CDR1 SGHKS and CDR2 YYEKEE come from the germline V gene (reference sequence). This CDR3 is CASSLGGGCGELFF. In DNA form, the CDR3 reads TGTGCAAGCAGCTTGGGCGGCGGGTGCGGGGAGCTGTTTTTT.

To note about this clonotype: Since the CDR3 does not end with the conserved phenylalanine or tryptophan, this likely comes from a read error. The V and J genes are TRBV11-2 and TRBJ1-6; no definite D call. CDR1 SGHAT and CDR2 FQNNGV come from the germline V gene. Deletions cut 5 bases from V and 7 bases from J, with 12 bases between. This CDR3 is built from 14 residues. CDR3 amino acids: CASSPILENSPLHS. The CDR3 DNA is TGTGCCAGCAGCCCTATTCTAGAGAATTCACCCCTCCACTCT.

A remark on this clonotype: At one boundary the junction diverges from the germline segment, which might be a read error. This chain uses TRBV29-1 with TRBJ1-6; D is undetermined. The CDR3 is made up of 13 amino acids. Looked up from germline, CDR1 is SQVTM and CDR2 is ANQGSEA. The CDR3 loop reads CSVGADFKSPPHF. In DNA, the CDR3 is TGCAGCGTTGGGGCAGACTTTAAATCACCCCCCCACTTT. Filled out from reference TRBV29-1 and TRBJ1-6, the complete variable domain reads SAVISQKPSRDICQRGTSLTIQCQVDSQVTMMFWYRQQPGQSLTLIATANQGSEATYESGFVIDKFPISRPNLTFSTLTVSNMSPEDSSIYLCSVGADFKSPPHFGNGTRLTVT.

A word on this clonotype: A read error is likely, as this CDR3 ends without the conserved phenylalanine or tryptophan. The J gene is TRBJ1-3, the V gene TRBV10-2; D ambiguous. In germline, CDR1 is WSHSY, CDR2 SAAADI. CDR3 length equals 12 residues. The CDR3 bases are TGCGCCAGCAGTGAGGGAGGAAACGCCATATATCTT. Translation gives CASSEGGNAIYL.

Regarding this clonotype: The junction departs from germline at one end; a sequencing error may be responsible. V usage is TRBV29-1 and J usage is TRBJ2-7; D not certain. Germline V gene sequence: CDR1 SQVTM, CDR2 ANQGSEA. CDR3 length equals 13 residues. In nucleotides, the CDR3 is TGCAGTGTTGAAGAGGAGAATCGCTACGAGCAGCACTTC. Its protein is CSVEEENRYEQHF.

A note on this clonotype: This may be a read error: a much more frequent sequence differs by one nucleotide. The rearrangement uses TRBV6-2 or TRBV6-3 and TRBJ2-2; D is uncertain. The CDR3 contains 12 residues. Trimming removed 2 bases from V and 7 bases from J, with 5 bases in between. The germline V gene encodes CDR1 MNHEY and CDR2 SVGEGT. In DNA form, the CDR3 reads TGTGCCAGCAGTTACCCAGTCGGGGAGCTGTTTTTT. Protein product: CASSYPVGELFF.

As regards this clonotype: A much larger clone lies a single base off, so this may be a read error. The V gene is TRBV10-3, the J gene TRBJ1-3; D not certain. Germline V gene data show CDR1 as ENHRY and CDR2 as SYGVKD. V dropped 5 bases and J dropped 4 bases, with 15 bases sitting between them. This CDR3 comprises 15 residues. The CDR3 DNA follows: TGTGCCATCAGTACTCCCCACCAGTCCGGAAACACCATATATTTT. Translating gives CAISTPHQSGNTIYF.

Concerning this clonotype: Given a much more abundant clone one base away, this may be a read error. In DNA, the CDR3 is TGTGCCAGCAATGAACTTGAGGGGGCAACTGAAGCTTTCTTT. Translated, it gives CASNELEGATEAFF. V is TRBV6-1 and J is TRBJ1-1, with 7 bases fitting TRBD1. Germline CDR1 is MNHNS and CDR2 is SASEGT. The CDR3 loop spans 14 amino acids.

This clonotype appeared a single time. At one end the junction does not follow the germline gene, possibly because of a read error. This chain links TRBV11-3 with TRBJ2-1, with 8 positions matching TRBD2. CDR1 is SGHNT, CDR2 YENEEA, per germline. The CDR3 extends over 16 amino acids. For the CDR3, the DNA is TGTGCCAGCAGCCTTCAAGCGGGAGCCTACTGCAATGAGCAGTCCTTC. Translated: CASSLQAGAYCNEQSF.

The J gene is TRBJ2-7, the V gene TRBV7-9; TRBD2 agrees at 8 bases. CDR1 SEHNR and CDR2 FQNEAQ come from the germline V gene (reference sequence). The CDR3 loop spans 15 amino acids. With 5 bases clipped from V and 6 bases from J, the junction kept 12 bases outside the gene matches. The CDR3 DNA sequence: TGTGCCAGCAGCCTGAGGACTAGCCTCTCCGCCGAGCAGTACTTC. This translates into CASSLRTSLSAEQYF.